Detailed here is one T cell receptor beta chain. No antigen is known for it. The sample belongs to a study of a mutant IDH1 vaccine in newly diagnosed glioma. Libraries were prepared by immunoSEQ multiplex PCR; TCRdb keeps only in-frame clonotypes and omits some of them. The table records about 23,000 clones, approximately 84% of them present only once. The time point denotes: week 47, end of study. The vaccine gave 300 ug of a 20-mer mutant IDH1 peptide subcutaneously per dose. Sequenced material: PBMCs, taken from a glioma patient whose treatment included an IDH1 peptide vaccine. This receptor was obtained from a man in his forties with glioma.

The CDR3 loop is CASSPGGGGETQYF. The DNA for the CDR3 is TGCGCCAGCAGCCCCGGAGGGGGCGGGGAGACCCAGTACTTC. The V call is TRBV5-1, the J call TRBJ2-5; D is possibly TRBD1 (7 bases). Germline assignment: CDR1 SGHRS and CDR2 YFSETQ. The CDR3 length is 14 residues. V was shortened by 4 bases and J by 5 bases, with 15 bases between the two germline ends. The variable domain in full, completed from reference TRBV5-1 and TRBJ2-5, reads KAGVTQTPRYLIKTRGQQVTLSCSPISGHRSVSWYQQTPGQGLQFLFEYFSETQRNKGNFPGRFSGRQFSNSRSEMNVSTLELGDSALYLCASSPGGGGETQYFGPGTRLLVL.